This T cell receptor beta chain is from a study of cytomegalovirus exposure and HLA in healthy donors. The PCR contained 60 Vbeta and 13 Jbeta primers. The repertoire was sequenced with immunoSEQ multiplex PCR; TCRdb's copy has only in-frame clones and lacks some. This table holds around 65,000 clones, about 80% found once. Comments on this clone: Its antigen is still unknown.

V gave up 5 bases and J gave up 2 bases, with 13 bases separating them. Germline V gene lookup returns CDR1 SGHVS and CDR2 FNYEAQ. This CDR3 is 14 amino acids long. Overall study findings and caveats: One cluster of highly shared sequence variants probably arose as a sequencing artifact. As a later analysis showed, a missense DCLRE1C variant was linked to trimming of TCR beta V- and J-genes. Later work associated fewer than 20,000 TCR beta sequences with HLA alleles at 0.05 false discovery rate. Analysis performed later showed TCR beta chains linked to HLA being more clonally expanded than equally common others.

This sequence originates from a man in his fifties or sixties in good health and CMV-seropositive. The chain recombines TRBV7-6 with TRBJ2-7; weak D call: TRBD2 (5 bases). Sequencing was carried out using PBMCs. CDR3 DNA: TGTGCCAGCAGCCCACGGACTGGAGCCTACGAGCAGTACTTC. As protein: CASSPRTGAYEQYF.